This section outlines one TCR beta chain sequence together with its context. The sample belongs to a study of T cell changes during pregnancy in multiple sclerosis. The assay was immunoSEQ multiplex PCR, and TCRdb's table has in-frame clones only and misses some. The sample consists of 40,000 to 50,000 clones, 75% to 90% of them appearing once. Germline V lookup: CDR1 GTSNPN, CDR2 SVGIG (reference sequence). Trimming removed 5 bases at V and 1 base at J, with 14 bases between. The CDR3 sequence is 15 residues long. The V gene is TRBV30, the J gene TRBJ2-2, with D possibly being TRBD1 (7 bases). The specimen comprised CD4+ T cells from peripheral blood mononuclear cells, sampled in the first trimester of pregnancy. The receptor comes from a female donor with multiple sclerosis, enrolled in a pregnancy study. This CDR3 reads CAWGGWDRNTGELFF. Here the CDR3 DNA reads TGTGCCTGGGGGGGGTGGGACAGGAACACCGGGGAGCTGTTTTTT.